The rows below give T cell receptor beta chains drawn from one sample of a study of cytomegalovirus exposure and HLA in healthy donors. TCRdb's table, derived via immunoSEQ multiplex PCR, lists solely in-frame clones and lacks some. The sample lists fewer than 200,000 clones; approximately 71% were seen once. The specimen was PBMCs. The receptors were sampled from a girl aged 5-17 years in good health and CMV-seronegative. Both conserved end residues are part of each CDR3. D genes are given only for firm matches.

D	V	J	CDR3
TRBD1	TRBV7-9	TRBJ1-4	CASSLLAGGITNEKLFF
.	TRBV5-5	TRBJ1-6	CASSSRDTNNSPLHF
.	TRBV9	TRBJ2-1	CASSPHTTTLLNEQFF
.	TRBV6-1	TRBJ1-6	CASSDRGDSPLHF
TRBD1	TRBV5-1	TRBJ2-7	CASSWEPMGQGRGEQYF
.	TRBV19	TRBJ2-2	CASSILNTGELFF
TRBD1	TRBV5-1	TRBJ1-1	CASSSRDRGSEAFF
.	TRBV6-1	TRBJ1-2	CASSEALLSYGYTF
TRBD1	TRBV4-1	TRBJ1-4	CASSQVIGTVNEKLFF
TRBD2	TRBV9	TRBJ2-2	CASRGGGNTGELFF
.	TRBV6-6	TRBJ1-4	CASRRYRVEAEKLFF
TRBD1	TRBV30	TRBJ2-7	CAWGSGTGTYEQYF
TRBD1	TRBV28	TRBJ1-5	CASTEDRGYDNQPQHF
.	TRBV5-1	TRBJ2-1	CASSFTLNNEQFF
TRBD2	TRBV9	TRBJ2-3	CASSVGLAGGYTDTQYF
.	TRBV6-4	TRBJ1-1	CASRRGAGTEAFF
TRBD1	TRBV15	TRBJ1-6	CATSRDYPGQGGSPLHF
.	TRBV6-5	TRBJ1-4	CASSLVKATGWKLFF
.	TRBV5-4	TRBJ1-1	CASSLEPMNTEAFF
.	TRBV20-1	TRBJ2-7	CSAGPPGEQYF
TRBD1	TRBV7-9	TRBJ1-1	CASSSRDRGSTEAFF
.	TRBV28	TRBJ2-5	CATKSEETQYF
.	TRBV7-8	TRBJ1-6	CASSSGTGGTSLHF
.	TRBV14	TRBJ2-6	CASSQGKTGTFSSGANVLTF
TRBD1	TRBV2	TRBJ1-2	CASSKDREGGYTF
.	TRBV19	TRBJ1-5	CASRSMGHSNQPQHF
.	TRBV5-1	TRBJ2-5	CASSIRVSETQYF
TRBD2	TRBV29-1	TRBJ2-2	CSVESPASGGAATGELFF
.	TRBV19	TRBJ1-3	CASSIILAAGNTIYF
.	TRBV6-1	TRBJ1-1	CASKTQGLNTEAFF
.	TRBV10-3	TRBJ1-1	CAISESTPDFMNTEAFF
TRBD1	TRBV11-2	TRBJ1-1	CASSFGGDSVEAFF
TRBD2	TRBV6-5	TRBJ2-1	CASSGLAGSEEQFF
.	TRBV5-4	TRBJ2-1	CASRPLLRDMGNFGEQFF
.	TRBV6-1	TRBJ1-1	CASSEVGATEAFF
.	TRBV15	TRBJ1-1	CATSPPGGTGTEAFF
.	TRBV7-9	TRBJ1-2	CASSPVNYGYTF
TRBD2	TRBV6-5	TRBJ2-1	CASSEGGGANEQFF
TRBD1	TRBV10-3	TRBJ1-2	CAISGWDSASGYTF
TRBD1	TRBV29-1	TRBJ2-7	CSVDGTEANYEQYF
TRBD1	TRBV7-8	TRBJ2-7	CASRSDRGLHEQYF
.	TRBV19	TRBJ1-5	CASSTTVSNQPQHF
.	TRBV6-6	TRBJ1-1	CASRNRNTEAFF
TRBD1	TRBV7-9	TRBJ1-4	CASSLRGQGAANEKLFF
TRBD1	TRBV19	TRBJ1-2	CASNQGQSYGYTF
TRBD1	TRBV2	TRBJ2-3	CASSWTGEADTQYF
TRBD1	TRBV18	TRBJ1-3	CASSLGTAAGNTIYF
TRBD1	TRBV28	TRBJ2-7	CASSKDRGLLGEQYF
TRBD2	TRBV5-1	TRBJ2-5	CASSGVAGVQETQYF
.	TRBV19	TRBJ1-1	CASTRVTEAFF
TRBD2	TRBV6-4	TRBJ2-7	CASSEAGVPSYEQYF
.	TRBV7-9	TRBJ1-1	CASSPRGQPGHLSEAFF
.	TRBV9	TRBJ1-2	CASSAIQGVKGYTF
TRBD1	TRBV18	TRBJ2-5	CASSSGTAGSVQETQYF
.	TRBV15	TRBJ1-2	CATSSPGLTYGYTF
.	TRBV4-2	TRBJ1-1	CASSQEEGNTEAFF
TRBD2	TRBV27	TRBJ2-4	CASRRRGGLAKNIQYF
.	TRBV19	TRBJ1-5	CASSTSSGTQHF
.	TRBV2	TRBJ1-1	CAGLWDAEAFF
TRBD1	TRBV9	TRBJ1-1	CASSVDRTGGPKAFF